Given below is one TCR beta chain in context. Its antigen is unknown. Germline V gene lookup returns CDR1 MDHEN and CDR2 SYDVKM. This CDR3 has 14 amino acids. Between the trimmed V and J ends, which lost 8 bases and 4 bases, there was a span of 15 bases. The data originate from a study of T cell responses to AZD1222 COVID-19 vaccine. Sequenced by immunoSEQ multiplex PCR; TCRdb stores in-frame clones only, minus some. The table lists about 180,000 clones, about nine tenths of them singletons, with 1.9% in the top ten. Pooled samples include second doses given at about 4 or 12 weeks. Study results and caveats: Along spike, vaccine-associated CD4 TCRs were found throughout, with dominance at 160-218 and 743-854. Reports say nearly half of spike-specific TCRs go after unmutated variant regions. Most donors were white British, females outnumbered males, and clonal diversity was possibly underestimated.

Sequenced material: peripheral blood, taken 28 days after the second AZD1222 dose. The receptor's source is an adult who received the AZD1222 COVID-19 vaccine. This chain joins TRBV28 and TRBJ1-3; no clear D. CDR3 sequence (DNA): TGTGCCAGCCGCGCGGCCCAGAGGGGAAACACCATATATTTT. This codes for CASRAAQRGNTIYF.